Listed below are T cell receptor beta chains from one sample, sequenced in a study of CD8 T cell repertoires and HIV-1 epitope variants. Assay used: immunoSEQ multiplex PCR; TCRdb lists only in-frame clones, some missing. Among about 5,500 clones listed, about 65% were seen once. For these TCRs, the target antigens are not known. Sequenced material: cultured CD8+ T cells derived from PBMCs. The receptors come from a male donor with HIV. Each CDR3 is given without its conserved first and last residue. Clone size is shown for a subset of rows, as once, few, many or a class of expanded clone.

J | V | size | CDR3
TRBJ2-7 | TRBV5-1 | - | ASSPGTGQKQY
TRBJ2-7 | TRBV7-8 | medium-sized | ASSPRAGHYEQY
TRBJ2-2 | TRBV2 | - | ATSAEVGELF
TRBJ2-5 | TRBV5-3 | - | ARSLCFTSGYQETQY
TRBJ2-3 | TRBV7-9 | - | ASSPGTGMGDTQY
TRBJ2-2 | TRBV2 | - | ASSAGASGMRDTGELF
TRBJ2-2 | TRBV13 | - | ASGRANTGELF
TRBJ2-3 | TRBV28 | once | ATGGGGTADTQY
TRBJ2-7 | TRBV7-9 | - | ASSTTGREVIYEQY
TRBJ2-5 | TRBV11-2 | - | ASSARGETQY
TRBJ1-2 | TRBV5-1 | - | ASSQDSPGYT
TRBJ2-2 | TRBV27 | - | ASSLEAPGTGELF
TRBJ2-3 | TRBV19 | - | ASSIVGSLSTDTQY
TRBJ1-2 | TRBV11-1 | few | ASSETDYGYT
TRBJ1-4 | TRBV6-1 | few | ASSEAPGPTNEKLF
TRBJ1-2 | TRBV19 | - | ASSRYLGQDDYGYT
TRBJ2-5 | TRBV5-6 | few | ASTQESSETQY
TRBJ1-3 | TRBV4-3 | - | ASSQEVGDRNTIY
TRBJ1-5 | TRBV28 | - | ASTPIRSNQPQH
TRBJ2-5 | TRBV2 | few | ASRGFTGRETQY
TRBJ2-7 | TRBV7-9 | once | ASGGYEQY
TRBJ1-4 | TRBV15 | few | ATSRDRGGEKLF
TRBJ2-2 | TRBV29-1 | - | SVVAAASEGGELF
TRBJ2-5 | TRBV13 | hyperexpanded | ASSSAGIDQETQY
TRBJ2-1 | TRBV19 | once | ASSPSGSSYNEQF
TRBJ1-1 | TRBV11-1 | few | ASSLTAGGTEAF
TRBJ2-1 | TRBV13 | - | ASSFLASGGAVQGEQF
TRBJ1-3 | TRBV28 | - | ASRFGNTIY
TRBJ1-4 | TRBV13 | - | ASSLEGQEKLF
TRBJ2-1 | TRBV7-9 | few | ASSLLAGEGNEQF
TRBJ2-3 | TRBV4-1 | - | ASSQDERRTDTQY
TRBJ1-4 | TRBV14 | - | ASSQDPIGGLDEKLF
TRBJ2-5 | TRBV7-9 | - | ASSRLEQGAQETQY
TRBJ2-1 | TRBV7-3 | - | ASSWRQSSYNEQF
TRBJ1-1 | TRBV28 | - | ASSLPGGNTEAF
TRBJ2-2 | TRBV10-3 | - | AISENLGVTGELF
TRBJ1-4 | TRBV4-3 | large | ASSQDSTGNIATNEKLF
TRBJ1-3 | TRBV28 | few | ASSLETRTVDGNTIY
TRBJ1-4 | TRBV9 | - | ASSVGPDNEKLF
TRBJ1-1 | TRBV28 | - | ASSFQGQKDTEAF
TRBJ2-5 | TRBV29-1 | - | SVPMTPGAQY
TRBJ2-7 | TRBV6-5 | few | ASSAGTIEQY
TRBJ1-1 | TRBV6-5 | few | ASSSAGVLDTEAF
TRBJ2-7 | TRBV7-8 | - | ASSSGTSSYEQY
TRBJ1-2 | TRBV10-3 | - | AISADRGDGYT
TRBJ2-2 | TRBV5-1 | once | ASSLDLGGNTGELF
TRBJ2-3 | TRBV29-1 | - | RRCPKADTQY
TRBJ2-1 | TRBV5-1 | few | ASSLEGETYNEQF
TRBJ2-6 | TRBV29-1 | - | SVAPTDLIPDVLT
TRBJ2-1 | TRBV2 | - | ASSERQGARNEQF